This T cell receptor beta chain was recovered during a study of blood T cell repertoires in COVID-19. Study members were between about 18 and 100 years old and lived in 20 to 30 US regions. In the authors' methods: It was from reference gene primer amplification that nucleated cell counts were estimated. Assay used: immunoSEQ multiplex PCR; TCRdb lists only in-frame clones, some missing. The V and J calls and clone size are taken from that table; D and trimming were inferred from the DNA. The sample includes 140,000 or so clones, about 86% of them seen just once. The source material was PBMCs or T cells enriched from blood (not recorded which). This clonotype originated in a man aged 50-59 years who had recovered from COVID-19.

CDR3 sequence (DNA): TGTGCCAGCAGCCCCGCCCTGAGCTCCTACAATGAGCAGTTCTTC. As protein: CASSPALSSYNEQFF. This chain connects TRBV5-4 to TRBJ2-1; D is unclear. Germline CDR1 is SGHNT and CDR2 is YYREEE (reference sequence). V lost 4 bases to trimming and J lost 0 bases, with 11 bases between them. The CDR3 is 15 amino acids.